This TCR beta chain was captured by sequencing in a study of early T cells in non-severe SARS-CoV-2 infection. Study details: RNA in bulk from unsorted whole blood was sequenced, and chains were unpaired. Whole-study results and caveats: VDJdb matching, biased toward anti-spike CD8 responses, missed private and CD4 specificities.

The CDR3 totals 16 residues. The germline V gene has CDR1 LGHDT and CDR2 YNNKEL (reference sequence). V lost 4 bases, J lost 5 bases, and 11 bases stayed unmatched. Comment on this clonotype: The target antigen is unknown.

Individual cDNA molecules received unique molecular identifiers during library preparation. TCRdb analysed the 5' RACE reads with MiXCR anew, one entry per CDR3 protein. The data show approximately 70,000 distinct CDR3 sequences, with less than 15% seen just once and 5.2% held by the top ten. The rearrangement links TRBV3-1 to TRBJ2-7; 10 nucleotides align to TRBD2. Sequenced material: whole blood. This clonotype originated in an adult who was a healthcare worker with PCR-confirmed SARS-CoV-2 infection or an uninfected control (not recorded which). In DNA form, the CDR3 reads TGTGCCAGCAGCCGAAATATACTAGCGGGGCGCCACGAGCAGTACTTC. It is translated as CASSRNILAGRHEQYF.